This paragraph covers one T cell receptor beta chain sequence. The antigen remains unidentified. CDR1 and CDR2 from the germline V gene are SGHDN and FVKESK. This CDR3 spans 15 amino acids. V was clipped by 8 bases and J by 4 bases; unmatched bases: 8. This sample is part of a study of CD8 T cells in Susac syndrome. Random hexamers served to reverse transcribe roughly 0.45 to 1 ug RNA. It was immunoSEQ multiplex PCR that amplified TCR beta CDR3 across 54 Vbeta and 13 Jbeta. TCRdb re-called the immunoSEQ multiplex PCR reads through MiXCR, storing one row per CDR3 protein. The table lists 190,000 or so distinct CDR3 sequences, 90% to 95% of them singletons. General study findings and limits: The study admitted that it had a relatively small number of individuals in its TCR sequencing and HLA analysis.

From blood CD8+ and CD4+ T cells, the TCR beta chain was sequenced. TEMRA cells were FACS-enriched, with CD8+ and CD4+ T cells isolated negatively. The clonotype was recovered from a human donor with multiple sclerosis. The specimen sequenced was CD4+ T cells from PBMCs. The chain combines TRBV14 with TRBJ2-1; 10 bases are shared with TRBD2. The DNA of the CDR3 is TGTGCCAGCTCCTTAAGCGGGGGGGTATACAATGAGCAGTTCTTC. It translates to CASSLSGGVYNEQFF.